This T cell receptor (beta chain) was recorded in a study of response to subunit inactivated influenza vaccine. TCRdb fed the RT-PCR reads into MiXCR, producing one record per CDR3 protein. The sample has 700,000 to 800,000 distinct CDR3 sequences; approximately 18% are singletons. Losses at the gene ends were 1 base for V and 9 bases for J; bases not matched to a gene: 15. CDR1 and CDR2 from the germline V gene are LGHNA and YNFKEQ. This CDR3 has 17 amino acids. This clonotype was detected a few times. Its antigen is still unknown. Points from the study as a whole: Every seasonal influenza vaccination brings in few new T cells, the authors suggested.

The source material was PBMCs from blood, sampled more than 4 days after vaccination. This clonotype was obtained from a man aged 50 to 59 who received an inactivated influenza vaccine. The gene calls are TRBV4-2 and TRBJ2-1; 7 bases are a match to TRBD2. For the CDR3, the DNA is TGTGCCAGCAGCCAAGTCCTTGCGGGAGCCTCCTTAGGTGAGCAGTTCTTC. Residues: CASSQVLAGASLGEQFF.